These 23 T cell receptor beta chains were sequenced from one sample in a study of blood T cell repertoires in COVID-19. Assay used: immunoSEQ multiplex PCR; TCRdb lists only in-frame clones, some missing. The sample carries 100,000 to 150,000 clones, roughly nine tenths recorded once. What was sequenced was peripheral blood. The receptors stem from a man in his fifties or sixties with active COVID-19.

The CDR3 DNA reads as TGTGCCAGCAGCTTATGGGTGGCCTCGGGAGGGGGCTATGGCTACACCTTC. Translated: CASSLWVASGGGYGYTF. The chain couples TRBV13 to TRBJ1-2, with D perhaps matching TRBD1 (6 bases). CDR3 length: 17 residues. Germline V CDR1 and CDR2: PRHDT, FYEKMQ (reference sequence). Trimming shortened V by 2 bases and J by 4 bases, and 20 bases separated the two germline ends.

The rearrangement uses TRBV7-8 and TRBJ1-1; TRBD1 agrees at 9 bases. The CDR3 loop spans 17 amino acids. The ends lost 5 bases at V and 0 bases at J; junction bases unmatched: 10. The germline gives CDR1 SGHVS, CDR2 FQNEAQ. CDR3 sequence: CASSRGDRVGMNTEAFF. CDR3 in DNA: TGTGCCAGCAGCCGGGGGGACAGGGTCGGCATGAACACTGAAGCTTTCTTT.

The chain carries TRBV5-3 and TRBJ1-2, with D possibly TRBD1 on 6 matching bases. TRBV5-3 is filed as an ORF, its function uncertain. The CDR3 extends over 15 amino acids. V lost 5 bases, J lost 4 bases, and 18 bases lay in between. The CDR3 sequence is CARSSPPTGLYGYTF. The CDR3 DNA follows: TGTGCCAGAAGTTCACCCCCGACAGGACTCTATGGCTACACCTTC.

V and J are TRBV5-1 and TRBJ2-3, with TRBD2 identical over 8 bases. There are 15 residues in the CDR3. Germline lookup yields CDR1 SGHRS and CDR2 YFSETQ. The V segment lost 0 bases and the J segment 4 bases; nucleotides outside the gene matches: 4. The CDR3 protein is CASSLDGRVPDTQYF. In DNA, the CDR3 is TGCGCCAGCAGCTTGGACGGGAGGGTCCCAGATACGCAGTATTTT.

The chain recombines TRBV29-1 with TRBJ1-1; a possible D gene is TRBD1 (6 bases). This CDR3 region has 13 residues. Germline CDR1 is SQVTM and CDR2 is ANQGSEA. The ends were cut back, 6 bases at V and 0 bases at J, with 11 bases in the middle. The CDR3 reads CSVKQGMNTEAFF. CDR3 coding DNA: TGCAGCGTGAAACAGGGAATGAACACTGAAGCTTTCTTT.

This chain links TRBV12-5 with TRBJ1-1, with TRBD1 identical over 8 bases. Germline values: CDR1 LGHNT, CDR2 FRNRAP. V was clipped by 6 bases and J by 1 base; unmatched bases: 10. CDR3 length: 16 residues. CDR3 DNA: TGTGCTAGTGGGCGCGGGACAGGACCTGCGAACACTGAAGCTTTCTTT. This gives the protein CASGRGTGPANTEAFF.

V and J are TRBV7-2 and TRBJ2-1; D ambiguous. V was pared by 1 base and J by 2 bases, with 12 bases between. The length of the CDR3 is 16 residues. CDR1 is SGHTA and CDR2 is FQGNSA in the germline V gene. The CDR3 loop is CASSLGGSPAYNEQFF. The CDR3 DNA follows: TGTGCCAGCAGCTTAGGCGGATCCCCGGCCTACAATGAGCAGTTCTTC.

This clone was counted a single time. This sequence joins TRBV27 and TRBJ1-5, with TRBD1 matching over 7 bases. There are 15 residues in the CDR3. CDR1 and CDR2 from the germline V gene are MNHEY and SMNVEV (reference sequence). J lost 0 bases, V lost 6 bases, and 5 bases had no gene match. The CDR3: CASRLDRDSNQPQHF. In DNA, the CDR3 is TGTGCCAGCAGACTAGACAGGGATAGCAATCAGCCCCAGCATTTT.

The V gene is TRBV19, the J gene TRBJ2-2; 7 bases align to TRBD1. The CDR3 consists of 17 residues. The ends lost 5 bases at V and 3 bases at J; junction bases unmatched: 12. CDR1 and CDR2 (germline): LNHDA, SQIVND (reference sequence). The CDR3 spells CASSPTGTEFHTGELFF. CDR3 sequence (DNA): TGTGCCAGTAGTCCAACCGGGACAGAGTTCCACACCGGGGAGCTGTTTTTT.

This chain links TRBV5-1 with TRBJ2-3; 9 positions match TRBD1. The CDR3 totals 15 residues. The germline V gene has CDR1 SGHRS and CDR2 YFSETQ. With 0 bases clipped from V and 1 base from J, the junction kept 0 bases outside the gene matches. CDR3 sequence: CASSLGTGGTDTQYF. The DNA for the CDR3 is TGCGCCAGCAGCTTGGGGACAGGGGGCACAGATACGCAGTATTTT.

The count of this clone is one. The gene calls are TRBV6-5 and TRBJ2-2, with 7 positions matching TRBD1. From germline, CDR1 is MNHEY and CDR2 SVGAGI. Trimming took 8 bases from V and 4 from J; bases not matched to a gene: 7. This CDR3 spans 14 amino acids. The CDR3 loop reads CASGSTGFTGELFF. CDR3 DNA sequence: TGTGCCAGCGGCTCGACAGGGTTCACCGGGGAGCTGTTTTTT.

The chain uses TRBV4-2 and TRBJ1-5; D is perhaps TRBD1 (6 bases). Germline V gene lookup returns CDR1 LGHNA and CDR2 YNFKEQ. Trimming shortened V by 4 bases and J by 4 bases, and 14 bases separated the two germline ends. The CDR3 is made up of 15 amino acids. Written as DNA, the CDR3 is TGTGCCAGCAGCCCCATAGGGGGGGATAATCAGCCCCAGCATTTT. It codes for CASSPIGGDNQPQHF.

The table lists this clone with a few counts. The chain employs TRBV30 and TRBJ2-7; no firm D call. Deletions cut 0 bases from V and 4 bases from J, with 10 bases between. The CDR3 covers 13 residues. Germline V gene lookup returns CDR1 GTSNPN and CDR2 SVGIG (reference sequence). The CDR3, as DNA: TGTGCCTGGAGTGTAGGTGGGCTTTACGAGCAGTACGTC. Its protein product is CAWSVGGLYEQYV.

The chain has TRBV9 and TRBJ1-5; the D gene is possibly TRBD1 (5 bases). V was trimmed by 4 bases and J by 1 base, leaving 9 bases between them. The CDR3 loop spans 14 amino acids. CDR1 and CDR2 (germline): SGDLS, YYNGEE. The chain's CDR3 is CASSWGESNQPQHF. CDR3 bases: TGTGCCAGCAGCTGGGGGGAAAGCAATCAGCCCCAGCATTTT. Complete variable domain (other parts from reference TRBV9 and TRBJ1-5): DSGVTQTPKHLITATGQRVTLRCSPRSGDLSVYWYQQSLDQGLQFLIQYYNGEERAKGNILERFSAQQFPDLHSELNLSSLELGDSALYFCASSWGESNQPQHFGDGTRLSIL.

This clone was detected only once. CDR3 coding DNA: TGTGCCAGCAGTTTATGGGGGGGTCTGGGCACTGAAGCTTTCTTT. Its translation is CASSLWGGLGTEAFF. The chain recombines TRBV27 with TRBJ1-1, with D possibly being TRBD1 (5 bases). CDR3 size: 15 residues. Germline assignment: CDR1 MNHEY and CDR2 SMNVEV (reference sequence). V was pared by 1 base and J by 4 bases, with 13 bases between.

This clone was seen more than once but under ten times. The V and J genes are TRBV5-4 and TRBJ1-2; 8 bases match TRBD1. CDR1 and CDR2 (germline): SGHNT, YYREEE (reference sequence). Germline trimming cut 3 bases from V and 4 bases from J; bases unmatched to any gene: 2. The CDR3 covers 13 residues. CDR3 bases: TGTGCCAGCAGCTCAACAGGGGGCTATGGCTACACCTTC. As protein: CASSSTGGYGYTF.

V gene TRBV4-1 combines with J gene TRBJ1-1; D is uncertain. The length of the CDR3 is 14 residues. Germline-derived CDR1 and CDR2 are MGHRA and YSYEKL. Trimming stripped 0 bases from V and 0 bases from J, with 5 bases between. The CDR3 DNA follows: TGCGCCAGCAGCCAAGATCGGTTGAACACTGAAGCTTTCTTT. Protein product: CASSQDRLNTEAFF.

The chain couples TRBV5-1 to TRBJ1-2; 7 nucleotides agree with TRBD1. Germline trimming cut 3 bases from V and 4 bases from J; bases unmatched to any gene: 9. CDR1 SGHRS and CDR2 YFSETQ come from the germline V gene. The length of the CDR3 is 15 residues. The CDR3 bases are TGCGCCAGCAGCTGGTCGCCGACAGGGAGCTATGGCTACACCTTC. Translation: CASSWSPTGSYGYTF.

This clone was counted between two and nine times. The chain recombines TRBV11-3 with TRBJ1-1; TRBD1 matches at 7 bases. CDR3 size: 13 residues. CDR1 is SGHNT, CDR2 YENEEA, per germline. V shed 5 bases, J shed 6 bases, and the junction held 6 bases outside the gene matches. Here the CDR3 DNA reads TGTGCCAGCAGCACATACAGGGGTGCTGAAGCTTTCTTT. This sequence encodes CASSTYRGAEAFF. Filled out from reference TRBV11-3 and TRBJ1-1, the complete variable domain reads EAGVVQSPRYKIIEKKQPVAFWCNPISGHNTLYWYLQNLGQGPELLIRYENEEAVDDSQLPKDRFSAERLKGVDSTLKIQPAELGDSAVYLCASSTYRGAEAFFGQGTRLTVV.

The chain uses TRBV19 and TRBJ1-1, with D possibly matching TRBD1 (5 bases). Germline CDR1 and CDR2: LNHDA and SQIVND (reference sequence). The CDR3 is 13 residues long. V shed 4 bases and J shed 3 bases, with 9 bases lying between them. The CDR3: CASSTGGDTEAFF. DNA for the CDR3: TGTGCCAGTAGTACGGGGGGGGACACTGAAGCTTTCTTT. Full variable domain (remainder filled in from reference TRBV19 and TRBJ1-1): DGGITQSPKYLFRKEGQNVTLSCEQNLNHDAMYWYRQDPGQGLRLIYYSQIVNDFQKGDIAEGYSVSREKKESFPLTVTSAQKNPTAFYLCASSTGGDTEAFFGQGTRLTVV.

A note on this clone: Additional DNA sequences in this sample encode the identical CDR3. V and J are TRBV5-1 and TRBJ2-2; 8 nucleotides align to TRBD1. In germline, CDR1 is SGHRS, CDR2 YFSETQ. The CDR3 spans 15 residues. After removal of 5 bases from V and 2 bases from J, the junction contained 5 bases not matched to a gene. In nucleotides, the CDR3 is TGCGCCAGCAGATCCGGGACAGGAAACACCGGGGAGCTGTTTTTT. It encodes CASRSGTGNTGELFF.

The V and J genes are TRBV27 and TRBJ2-1, with 7 bases fitting TRBD1. Germline CDR1 is MNHEY and CDR2 is SMNVEV (reference sequence). The CDR3 length is 16 residues. V was clipped by 4 bases and J by 5 bases; unmatched bases: 11. The CDR3 loop is CASSSSTGTAHNEQFF. The CDR3, as DNA: TGTGCCAGCAGTTCCTCGACCGGGACAGCCCACAATGAGCAGTTCTTC.

The V and J genes are TRBV14 and TRBJ1-6; 7 bases match TRBD1. Germline CDR1 and CDR2: SGHDN and FVKESK. The CDR3 has 17 residues. J was trimmed by 3 bases and V by 1 base; bases with no gene match: 6. CDR3 loop: CASSQGPGQHYNSPLHF. The DNA of the CDR3 is TGTGCCAGCAGCCAAGGGCCGGGACAGCACTATAATTCACCCCTCCACTTT.